This T cell receptor beta chain is drawn from a study of control samples from healthy donors and cancer patients. Sequenced by immunoSEQ multiplex PCR; TCRdb stores in-frame clones only, minus some. The sample contains 150,000 to 200,000 clones, roughly 88% of which appear only once. Germline V gene lookup returns CDR1 SGHTA and CDR2 FQGNSA. The V end lost 4 bases, the J end lost 11 bases, and 18 bases lay between the germline ends. The CDR3 runs to 14 residues. In its sample, this clone was seen a few times. This receptor was identified in a woman aged 25-40 years in good health. The V and J genes are TRBV7-2 and TRBJ1-5; D is perhaps TRBD1 (5 bases). The sample taken for sequencing was blood. CDR3 amino acids: CASSSTPGMGAQHF. The CDR3 DNA is TGTGCCAGCAGCTCGACTCCGGGTATGGGGGCCCAGCATTTT.